The 5 T cell receptor beta chains below all came from one sample that was sequenced in a study of identical twins. MiXCR, applied by TCRdb to the 5' RACE reads, yields one record per CDR3 protein. Among 450,000 or so distinct CDR3 sequences listed, around 14% were seen once. The sample also formed part of further work on yellow fever vaccine responses in identical twins.

The sample taken for sequencing was CD4+ T cells sorted from blood. The source is a young woman in good health.

This clonotype was found a few times. Here the CDR3 DNA reads TGTGCCAGCACGATAGGGGCGGGAAGGAACAATGAGCAGTTCTTC. Its protein product is CASTIGAGRNNEQFF. The V gene is TRBV12-3 or TRBV12-4, the J gene TRBJ2-1; possible D gene TRBD2, 6 bases. This CDR3 has 15 amino acids. Trimming left V 7 bases short and J 5 bases short, with 18 bases between.

This clonotype was counted between two and nine times. This chain connects TRBV4-2 to TRBJ2-2; the match to TRBD2 covers 11 bases. The CDR3 totals 16 residues. Germline V gives CDR1 LGHNA, CDR2 YNFKEQ. Losses at the gene ends were 1 base for V and 5 bases for J; bases not matched to a gene: 3. CDR3 in DNA: TGTGCCAGCAGCCAAGTAACTAGCGGGAGTACCGGGGAGCTGTTTTTT. Translation gives CASSQVTSGSTGELFF.

This clonotype was counted only a few times. The chain joins TRBV27 to TRBJ1-1; D is uncertain. Trimming removed 5 bases from V and 3 bases from J, with 10 bases in between. This CDR3 spans 13 amino acids. Germline V lookup: CDR1 MNHEY, CDR2 SMNVEV (reference sequence). CDR3 coding DNA: TGTGCCAGCAGTCCGGACCTTCACACTGAAGCTTTCTTT. Its protein product is CASSPDLHTEAFF.

Regarding this clonotype: It may be a read error: a sequence one base away is much more abundant. This sequence joins TRBV2 and TRBJ2-1; perhaps TRBD1 as D (6 bases). CDR1 is SNHLY and CDR2 is FYNNEI in the germline V gene. CDR3 length equals 14 residues. V shed 10 bases and J shed 7 bases, with 20 bases lying between them. The CDR3 protein is CANRERGGLNEQFF. The CDR3, as DNA: TGTGCCAACAGGGAGCGAGGGGGTTTAAATGAGCAGTTCTTC. The full variable domain, completed using reference TRBV2 and TRBJ2-1, is EPEVTQTPSHQVTQMGQEVILRCVPISNHLYFYWYRQILGQKVEFLVSFYNNEISEKSEIFDDQFSVERPDGSNFTLKIRSTKLEDSAMYFCANRERGGLNEQFFGPGTRLTVL.

This clonotype has more than one count but fewer than ten. This chain connects TRBV29-1 to TRBJ2-1, with 10 bases lining up with TRBD1. Trimming removed 6 bases from V and 15 bases from J; junction bases left unmatched: 8. Germline CDR1 reads SQVTM; CDR2 reads ANQGSEA. The CDR3 runs to 11 residues. CDR3 in DNA: TGCAGCGTCGGAGCAAGACAGGGGGCGTTCTTC. Its translation: CSVGARQGAFF.